This T cell receptor beta chain was captured by sequencing in a study of T cell responses to AZD1222 COVID-19 vaccine. The method was immunoSEQ multiplex PCR; TCRdb's version includes in-frame clones alone and lacks a portion of them. The sample lists roughly 24,000 clones; roughly 85% were seen once. Study observations and caveats: Targets within unmutated variant regions were reportedly found for nearly half of spike-specific TCRs. Compared with day 0, the breadth and depth of the Spike-specific TCR repertoire rose significantly after two doses of AZD1222.

Germline CDR1 and CDR2: SGHNT and YYREEE (reference sequence). Trimming took 3 bases from V and 3 from J; bases not matched to a gene: 3. This CDR3 region has 14 residues. On this clone: Its target is not known.

The rearrangement joins TRBV5-4 to TRBJ1-1, with TRBD1 identical over 9 bases. The sample here was peripheral blood, taken 28 days after the second AZD1222 dose. This clonotype originated in an adult who received the AZD1222 COVID-19 vaccine. The CDR3, as DNA: TGTGCCAGCAGCTACAGGGGGCGGGACACTGAAGCTTTCTTT. It specifies CASSYRGRDTEAFF.